This T cell receptor beta chain was sequenced during a study of blood T cell repertoires in COVID-19. Study summary: The United States, Italy and Spain were the sources of the acute and convalescent COVID-19 samples. PBMCs, B-cell-depleted T cells, or T cells provided the cDNA or gDNA that made up the material.

V dropped 3 bases and J dropped 2 bases, with 9 bases sitting between them. There are 14 residues in the CDR3. Germline V gene data show CDR1 as SGHVS and CDR2 as FQNEAQ. In the study's own analysis: Amplification with reference gene primers provided the estimates of nucleated cell counts. Profiling relied on immunoSEQ multiplex PCR, and the TCRdb table lists in-frame clones only, not all of them. V and J calls and clone size are copied from that table; D and trimming were computed from the DNA. Of about 210,000 clones listed, approximately 91% are singletons. Specimen: peripheral blood. The rearrangement uses TRBV7-8 and TRBJ2-3; TRBD2 might be the D (5 bases). The source of this sequence is a woman aged 40 to 55 with acute or convalescent COVID-19. Here the CDR3 reads CASSLASNTDTQYF. The CDR3, as DNA: TGTGCCAGCAGCTTGGCTAGCAACACAGATACGCAGTATTTT.